Sequencing of this T cell receptor (beta chain) was carried out in a study of blood T cell repertoires in COVID-19. Overall study: The samples span acute and convalescent COVID-19 from the United States, Italy and Spain.

Looked up from germline, CDR1 is WSHSY and CDR2 is SAAADI. The J segment lost 4 bases and the V segment lost 6 bases, leaving 5 bases of the junction unmatched. The CDR3 is 14 residues long. Across about two dozen US areas, participants ranged in age from about 18 to 100 years. Only in-frame clones appear in the TCRdb table, and some are missing; sequencing was by immunoSEQ multiplex PCR. The repertoire holds roughly 310,000 clones, around nine tenths seen once, with about 9.5% in the top ten. The receptor comes from a woman aged 40 to 50 who had recovered from COVID-19. The sample comprised PBMCs or T cells enriched from blood (not recorded which). The rearrangement links TRBV10-2 to TRBJ2-7; 11 positions match TRBD2. The CDR3: CASRLAGGPYEQYF. Here the CDR3 DNA reads TGCGCCAGCAGATTAGCGGGAGGGCCGTACGAGCAGTACTTC.